The 10 T cell receptor beta chains reported below all come from one sample, sequenced in a study of blood T cells in healthy people across ages. PCR was performed a second time for roughly 6 to 12 cycles using a sample-barcoded 5' primer and a J-beta primer mix. TCRdb redid the calling of the 5' RACE reads with MiXCR, one entry per CDR3 protein. This sample yields about 930,000 distinct CDR3 sequences, of which under 35% are seen a single time; roughly 10% belongs to the top ten. The sample also formed part of further work on T cells of mothers and their children.

The sample consisted of blood. Receptor source: a woman aged 40 to 50 in good health.

This clonotype showed up just a few times. A much bigger clone sits one base away, suggesting this may be a read error. This CDR3 reads CVSSPEGQLDEAFF. The CDR3 bases are TGTGTCAGCAGCCCAGAGGGTCAGCTCGATGAAGCTTTCTTT. J is TRBJ1-1 and V is TRBV9; no clear D. The CDR3 is 14 residues long. Germline lookup yields CDR1 SGDLS and CDR2 YYNGEE.

The chain couples TRBV7-2 to TRBJ2-1; 7 bases are a match to TRBD1. Per the germline V gene, CDR1 is SGHTA and CDR2 is FQGNSA. With V trimmed by 1 base and J by 10 bases, 10 bases remained unmatched. The CDR3 loop spans 15 amino acids. The CDR3 spells CASSLGETGIFEQFF. The CDR3 coding sequence is TGTGCCAGCAGCTTAGGTGAGACAGGGATCTTCGAGCAGTTCTTC. Supplemented by reference TRBV7-2 and TRBJ2-1, the full variable domain reads GAGVSQSPSNKVTEKGKDVELRCDPISGHTALYWYRQSLGQGLEFLIYFQGNSAPDKSGLPSDRFSAERTGGSVSTLTIQRTQQEDSAVYLCASSLGETGIFEQFFGPGTRLTVL.

At least ten counts were recorded for this clonotype. Relative to the germline gene, one junction end is altered; a read error may explain this. The J gene is TRBJ1-2, the V gene TRBV4-1, with D perhaps TRBD1 (5 bases). The germline gives CDR1 MGHRA, CDR2 YSYEKL. The CDR3 covers 17 residues. The DNA of the CDR3 is TGCGCTAGCAGCCAAGGACTAACGGGACCGGGAAAGTCTGGCTACACCTTC. As protein: CASSQGLTGPGKSGYTF.

The chain recombines TRBV2 with TRBJ2-1, with D uncertain. CDR3 length: 12 residues. Deletions cut 4 bases from V and 9 bases from J, with 10 bases between. The germline V gene encodes CDR1 SNHLY and CDR2 FYNNEI. The CDR3 spells CASSATATEQFF. DNA for the CDR3: TGTGCCAGCAGTGCGACGGCAACTGAGCAGTTCTTC.

The genes are TRBV3-1 and TRBJ2-1; 9 bases fit TRBD2. The V and J ends lost 1 base and 9 bases, in that order; junction bases with no gene match: 4. This CDR3 spans 14 amino acids. Per germline, CDR1 LGHDT and CDR2 YNNKEL (reference sequence). The CDR3 here is CASSQGLAGTEQFF. The CDR3 nucleotides are TGTGCCAGCAGCCAAGGGCTAGCGGGGACTGAGCAGTTCTTC.

Concerning this clonotype itself: A junction boundary mismatches the germline segment, possibly from a read error. V and J are TRBV28 and TRBJ1-1; 8 bases map to TRBD1. This CDR3 region has 15 residues. Germline-derived CDR1 and CDR2 are MDHEN and SYDVKM. The CDR3 nucleotides are TGTGGCAGCAGACCGCGCCTCAGGGGGCGGTCTGAAGCTCTCTTT. Its protein product is CGSRPRLRGRSEALF.

This clonotype was observed a handful of times. The chain joins TRBV14 to TRBJ1-6; D gene unclear. Deletions cut 1 base from V and 6 bases from J, with 7 bases between. Germline V gives CDR1 SGHDN, CDR2 FVKESK. The CDR3 spans 14 residues. In nucleotides, the CDR3 is TGTGCCAGCAGCCAAGTAAAGGGTAATTCACCCCTCCACTTT. It codes for CASSQVKGNSPLHF. The full variable domain, with the rest looked up from reference TRBV14 and TRBJ1-6, is EAGVTQFPSHSVIEKGQTVTLRCDPISGHDNLYWYRRVMGKEIKFLLHFVKESKQDESGMPNNRFLAERTGGTYSTLKVQPAELEDSGVYFCASSQVKGNSPLHFGNGTRLTVT.

This clonotype was found a few times. The J gene is TRBJ1-1, the V gene TRBV10-3; the D gene is possibly TRBD1 (5 bases). CDR3 length: 14 amino acids. V lost 0 bases and J lost 0, with 5 bases in between. Germline CDR1 and CDR2: ENHRY and SYGVKD. The CDR3 DNA reads TGTGCCATCAGTGAGTCGACAGTGAACACTGAAGCTTTCTTT. Translation: CAISESTVNTEAFF.

This clonotype has only a few counts. The gene calls are TRBV29-1 and TRBJ2-1; D is ambiguous. Gene TRBJ2-7 matches the end of the DNA better, so the J call may be wrong. CDR1 is SQVTM and CDR2 is ANQGSEA in the germline V gene. CDR3 length equals 13 residues. Written as DNA, the CDR3 is TGCAGCGTTGAAGGGCAGTTCGACTACGAGCAGTACTTC. This translates into CSVEGQFDYEQYF.

V gene TRBV30 combines with J gene TRBJ2-1; 7 bases align to TRBD1. The CDR3 covers 13 residues. The germline V gene encodes CDR1 GTSNPN and CDR2 SVGIG (reference sequence). The V segment lost 3 bases and the J segment 9 bases; nucleotides outside the gene matches: 8. This CDR3 is CAWRPKTGSEQFF. Here the CDR3 DNA reads TGTGCCTGGAGGCCTAAGACAGGGAGTGAGCAGTTCTTC.